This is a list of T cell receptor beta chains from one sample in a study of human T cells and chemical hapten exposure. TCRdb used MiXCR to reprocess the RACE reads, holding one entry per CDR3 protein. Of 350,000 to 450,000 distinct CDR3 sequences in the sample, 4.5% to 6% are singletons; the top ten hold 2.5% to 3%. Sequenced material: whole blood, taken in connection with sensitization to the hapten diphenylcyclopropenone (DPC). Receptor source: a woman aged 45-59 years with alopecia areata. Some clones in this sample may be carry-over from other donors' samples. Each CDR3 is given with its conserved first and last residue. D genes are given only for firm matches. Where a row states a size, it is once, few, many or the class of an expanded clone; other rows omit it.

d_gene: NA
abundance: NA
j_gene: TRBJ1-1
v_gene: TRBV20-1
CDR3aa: CSAERGEMGAFF
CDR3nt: TGCAGTGCGGAAAGGGGGGAAATGGGAGCTTTCTTT

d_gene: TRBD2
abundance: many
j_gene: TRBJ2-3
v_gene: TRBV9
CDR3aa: CASSVSSGREDTQYF
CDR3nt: TGTGCCAGCAGCGTAAGTAGCGGGAGGGAAGATACGCAGTATTTT

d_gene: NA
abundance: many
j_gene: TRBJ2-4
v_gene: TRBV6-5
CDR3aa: CASSRGLIVAKNIQYF
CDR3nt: TGTGCCAGCAGCCGCGGACTGATCGTGGCCAAAAACATTCAGTACTTC

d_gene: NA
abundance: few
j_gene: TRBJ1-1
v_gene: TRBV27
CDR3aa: CASSLIEGVDAFF
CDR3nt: TGTGCCAGCAGTTTAATTGAAGGGGTCGACGCTTTCTTT

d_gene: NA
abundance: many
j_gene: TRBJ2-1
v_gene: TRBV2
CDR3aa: CASSVLSGNEQFF
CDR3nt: TGTGCCAGCAGTGTCCTGAGTGGGAATGAGCAGTTCTTC

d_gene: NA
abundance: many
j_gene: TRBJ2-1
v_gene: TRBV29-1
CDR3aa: CSVDRRGSYNEQFF
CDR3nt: TGCAGCGTTGACCGCAGGGGATCCTACAATGAGCAGTTCTTC

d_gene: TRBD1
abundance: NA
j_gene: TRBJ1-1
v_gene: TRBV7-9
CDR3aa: CASSPAGNRGRNTEAFF
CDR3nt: TGTGCCAGCAGCCCAGCTGGTAACAGGGGGAGGAACACTGAAGCTTTCTTT

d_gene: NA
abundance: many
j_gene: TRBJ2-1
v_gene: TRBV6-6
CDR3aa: CASSYDLYNEQFF
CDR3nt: TGTGCCAGCAGTTACGACCTCTACAATGAGCAGTTCTTC

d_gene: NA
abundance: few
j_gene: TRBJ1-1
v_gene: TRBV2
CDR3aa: CASSEVDSSTEAFF
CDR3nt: TGTGCCAGCAGTGAAGTAGACAGCTCCACTGAAGCTTTCTTT

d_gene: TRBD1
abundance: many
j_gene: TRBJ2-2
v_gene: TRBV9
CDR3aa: CASSALDRGFRELFF
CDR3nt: TGTGCCAGCAGCGCCCTAGACAGGGGCTTTAGGGAGCTGTTTTTT

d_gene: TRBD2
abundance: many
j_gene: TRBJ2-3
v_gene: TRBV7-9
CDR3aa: CASTQRGGLAGPTDTQYF
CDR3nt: TGTGCCAGCACCCAACGGGGAGGGCTAGCGGGCCCCACAGATACGCAGTATTTT

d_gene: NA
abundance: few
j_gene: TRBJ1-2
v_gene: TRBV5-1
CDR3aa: CASTQGYDGYTF
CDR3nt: TGCGCCAGCACCCAGGGTTATGATGGCTACACCTTC

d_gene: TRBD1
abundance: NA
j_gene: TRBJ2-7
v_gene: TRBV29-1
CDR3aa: CSVEEDRREQYF
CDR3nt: TGCAGCGTTGAAGAGGACAGGAGGGAGCAGTACTTC

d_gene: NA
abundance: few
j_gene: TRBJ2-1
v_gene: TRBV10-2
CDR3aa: CASTGGNEQFF
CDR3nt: TGCGCCAGCACAGGAGGCAATGAGCAGTTCTTC

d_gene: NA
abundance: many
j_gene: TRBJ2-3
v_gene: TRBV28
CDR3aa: CASGTGTRSQIRSIF
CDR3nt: NA

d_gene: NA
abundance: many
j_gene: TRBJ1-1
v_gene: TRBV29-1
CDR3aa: CSVDLQTEAFF
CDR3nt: TGCAGCGTTGATTTGCAGACGGAAGCTTTCTTT

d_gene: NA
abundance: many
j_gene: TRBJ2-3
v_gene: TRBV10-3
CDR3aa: CAISEGSPDTQYF
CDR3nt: TGTGCCATCAGTGAAGGGAGCCCAGATACGCAGTATTTT

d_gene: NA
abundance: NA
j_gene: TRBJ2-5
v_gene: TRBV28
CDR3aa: CASSYSDRQTQYF
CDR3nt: TGTGCCAGCAGTTACTCGGACCGGCAGACCCAGTACTTC

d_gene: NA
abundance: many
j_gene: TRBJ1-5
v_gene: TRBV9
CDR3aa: CASSAGQFSNQPQHF
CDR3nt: TGTGCCAGCAGCGCCGGACAGTTTAGCAATCAGCCCCAGCATTTT

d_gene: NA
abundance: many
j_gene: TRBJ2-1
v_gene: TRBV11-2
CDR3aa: CASSSRSSFVDEQFF
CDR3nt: TGTGCCAGCAGCTCGCGGTCCTCCTTTGTCGATGAGCAGTTCTTC

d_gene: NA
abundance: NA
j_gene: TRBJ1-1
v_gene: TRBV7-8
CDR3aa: CASSLGAPNTEAFF
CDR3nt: TGTGCCAGCAGCTTAGGGGCGCCCAACACTGAAGCTTTCTTT

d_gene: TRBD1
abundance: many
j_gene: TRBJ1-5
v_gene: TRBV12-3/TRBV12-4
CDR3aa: CASSSPGQGANQPQHF
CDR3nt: TGTGCCAGCAGTTCACCGGGACAGGGAGCTAATCAGCCCCAGCATTTT

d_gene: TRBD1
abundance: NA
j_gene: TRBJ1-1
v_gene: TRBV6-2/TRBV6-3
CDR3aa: CASSYSPRTGWTEAFF
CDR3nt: TGTGCCAGCAGTTACTCGCCCAGGACAGGGTGGACTGAAGCTTTCTTT

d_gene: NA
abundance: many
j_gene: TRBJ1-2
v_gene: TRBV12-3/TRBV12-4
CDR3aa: CASSFRDGYTF
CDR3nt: TGTGCCAGCAGTTTCAGGGATGGCTACACCTTC

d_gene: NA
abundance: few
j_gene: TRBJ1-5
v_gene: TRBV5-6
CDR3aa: CASSLGGPPPQHF
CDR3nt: TGTGCCAGCAGCTTGGGCGGTCCTCCCCCCCAGCATTTT

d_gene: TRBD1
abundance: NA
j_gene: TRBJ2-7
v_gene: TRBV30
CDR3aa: CAWKVTGGEQYF
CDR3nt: TGTGCCTGGAAAGTTACAGGGGGAGAGCAGTACTTC

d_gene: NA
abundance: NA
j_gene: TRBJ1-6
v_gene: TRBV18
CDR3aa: CASSPDGDNSPLHF
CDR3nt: TGTGCCAGCTCACCCGACGGCGACAATTCACCCCTCCACTTT

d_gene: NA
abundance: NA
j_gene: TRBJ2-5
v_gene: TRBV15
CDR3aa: CATSRDRGSRWAQYF
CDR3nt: TGTGCCACCAGCAGAGATCGGGGAAGTAGGTGGGCCCAGTACTTC

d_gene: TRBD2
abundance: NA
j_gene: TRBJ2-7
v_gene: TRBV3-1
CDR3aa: CASSQVSTGGEQYF
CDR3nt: TGTGCCAGCAGCCAAGTTTCGACGGGAGGGGAGCAGTACTTC

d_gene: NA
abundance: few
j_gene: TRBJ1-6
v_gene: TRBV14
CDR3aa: CASSQPGISSPLHF
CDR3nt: TGTGCCAGCAGCCAACCCGGGATCTCTTCACCCCTCCACTTT

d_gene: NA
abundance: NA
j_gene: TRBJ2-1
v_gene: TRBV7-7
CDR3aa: CASSRNPGTTSYNEQFF
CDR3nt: TGTGCCAGCAGCCGCAACCCCGGGACAACCTCCTACAATGAGCAGTTCTTC

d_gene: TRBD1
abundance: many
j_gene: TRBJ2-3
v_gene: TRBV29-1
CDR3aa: CSVAGGDGPDTQYF
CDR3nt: TGCAGCGTCGCAGGGGGCGACGGTCCAGATACGCAGTATTTT

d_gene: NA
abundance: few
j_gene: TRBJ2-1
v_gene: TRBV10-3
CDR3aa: CAISSTSSHNSYNEQFF
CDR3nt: TGTGCCATCAGCTCCACTAGCTCCCATAACTCCTACAATGAGCAGTTCTTC

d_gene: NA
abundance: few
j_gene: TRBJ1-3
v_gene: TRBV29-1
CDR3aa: CSAGGVGNTIYF
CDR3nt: TGCAGCGCCGGGGGGGTTGGAAACACCATATATTTT

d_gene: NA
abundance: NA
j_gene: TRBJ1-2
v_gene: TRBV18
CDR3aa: CASSPEEYPNYGYTF
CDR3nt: TGTGCCAGCTCACCAGAGGAATATCCTAACTATGGCTACACCTTC

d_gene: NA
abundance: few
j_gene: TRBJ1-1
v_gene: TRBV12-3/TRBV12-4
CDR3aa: CASSLGGLPGNTEAFF
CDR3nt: TGTGCCAGCAGTTTAGGGGGTCTCCCCGGAAACACTGAAGCTTTCTTT

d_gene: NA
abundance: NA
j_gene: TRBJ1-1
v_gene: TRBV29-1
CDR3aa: CSVDGRMNTEAFF
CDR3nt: TGCAGCGTTGATGGGAGAATGAACACTGAAGCTTTCTTT

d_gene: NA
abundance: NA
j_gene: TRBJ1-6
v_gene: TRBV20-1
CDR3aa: CSASRGQTNSPLHF
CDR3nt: TGCAGTGCTAGTAGGGGACAAACAAATTCACCCCTCCACTTT

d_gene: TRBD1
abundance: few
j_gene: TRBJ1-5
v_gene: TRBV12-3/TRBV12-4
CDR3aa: CASSIPGQGFQPQHF
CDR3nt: TGTGCCAGCAGTATCCCGGGACAGGGGTTTCAGCCCCAGCATTTT

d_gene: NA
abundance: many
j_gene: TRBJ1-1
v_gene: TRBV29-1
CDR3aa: CSVESGALNTEAFF
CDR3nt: TGCAGCGTTGAGTCCGGGGCCCTGAACACTGAAGCTTTCTTT

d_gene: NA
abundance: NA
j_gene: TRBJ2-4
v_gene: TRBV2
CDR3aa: CASSDWQMGKNIQYF
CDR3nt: TGTGCCAGCAGTGATTGGCAGATGGGCAAAAACATTCAGTACTTC

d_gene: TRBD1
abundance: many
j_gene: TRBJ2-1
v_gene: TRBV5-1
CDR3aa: CASSLGDRGAEQFF
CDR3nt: TGCGCCAGCAGCTTGGGGGACAGGGGTGCTGAGCAGTTCTTC

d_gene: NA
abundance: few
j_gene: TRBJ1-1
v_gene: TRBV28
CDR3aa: CASSPPLVGAGTEAFF
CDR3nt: TGTGCCAGCAGTCCGCCCCTGGTCGGGGCAGGCACTGAAGCTTTCTTT

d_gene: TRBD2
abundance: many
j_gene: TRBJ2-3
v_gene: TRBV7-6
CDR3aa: CASSLALGLDTDTQYF
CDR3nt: TGTGCCAGCAGCTTAGCGTTGGGACTAGACACAGATACGCAGTATTTT

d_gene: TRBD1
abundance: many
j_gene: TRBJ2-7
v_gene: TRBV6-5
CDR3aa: CASSPLDRGSRHYEQYF
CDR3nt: TGTGCCAGCAGTCCACTGGACAGGGGGTCTCGTCACTACGAGCAGTACTTC

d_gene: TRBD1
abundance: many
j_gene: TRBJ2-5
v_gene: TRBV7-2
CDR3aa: CASSPTRGQETQYF
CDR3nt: TGTGCCAGCAGCCCGACCAGGGGGCAAGAGACCCAGTACTTC

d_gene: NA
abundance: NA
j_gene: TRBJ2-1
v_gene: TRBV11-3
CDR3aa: CASSLDVGTSYNEQFF
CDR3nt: TGTGCCAGCAGCTTAGATGTGGGCACCTCCTACAATGAGCAGTTCTTC

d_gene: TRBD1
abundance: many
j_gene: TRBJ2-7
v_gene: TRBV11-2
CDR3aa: CASSLRTGGYEQYF
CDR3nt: TGTGCCAGCAGCTTACGGACAGGGGGTTACGAGCAGTACTTC

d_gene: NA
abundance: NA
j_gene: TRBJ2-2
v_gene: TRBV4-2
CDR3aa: CASSPETPPWKLFF
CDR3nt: TGTGCCAGCAGCCCCGAGACCCCCCCGTGGAAGCTGTTTTTT

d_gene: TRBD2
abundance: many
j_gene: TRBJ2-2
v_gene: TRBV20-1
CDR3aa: CSASPSGGNTGELFF
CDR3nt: TGCAGTGCTAGCCCTAGCGGGGGTAATACCGGGGAGCTGTTTTTT

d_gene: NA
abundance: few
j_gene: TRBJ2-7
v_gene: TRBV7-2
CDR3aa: CASSWDQSYEQYF
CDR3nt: TGTGCCAGCAGCTGGGACCAATCCTACGAGCAGTACTTC

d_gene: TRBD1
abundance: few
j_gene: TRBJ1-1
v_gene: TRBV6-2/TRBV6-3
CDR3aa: CASRRGQGGITEAFF
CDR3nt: TGTGCCAGCAGACGGGGACAGGGGGGGATCACTGAAGCTTTCTTT